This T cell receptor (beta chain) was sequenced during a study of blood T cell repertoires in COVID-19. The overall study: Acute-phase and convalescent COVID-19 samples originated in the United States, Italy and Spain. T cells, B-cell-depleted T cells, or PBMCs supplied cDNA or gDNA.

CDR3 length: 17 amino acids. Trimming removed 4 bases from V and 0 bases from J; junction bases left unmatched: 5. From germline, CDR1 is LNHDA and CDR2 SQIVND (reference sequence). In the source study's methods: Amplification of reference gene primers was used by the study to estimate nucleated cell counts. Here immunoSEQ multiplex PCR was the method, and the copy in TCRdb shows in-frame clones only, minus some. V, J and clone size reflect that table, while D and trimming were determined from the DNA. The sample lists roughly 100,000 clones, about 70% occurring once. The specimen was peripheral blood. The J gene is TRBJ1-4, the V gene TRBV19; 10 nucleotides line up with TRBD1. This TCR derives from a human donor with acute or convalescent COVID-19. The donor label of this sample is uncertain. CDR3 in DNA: TGTGCCAGTAGTACCCGGACAGGGGGAACAACTAATGAAAAACTGTTTTTT. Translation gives CASSTRTGGTTNEKLFF.